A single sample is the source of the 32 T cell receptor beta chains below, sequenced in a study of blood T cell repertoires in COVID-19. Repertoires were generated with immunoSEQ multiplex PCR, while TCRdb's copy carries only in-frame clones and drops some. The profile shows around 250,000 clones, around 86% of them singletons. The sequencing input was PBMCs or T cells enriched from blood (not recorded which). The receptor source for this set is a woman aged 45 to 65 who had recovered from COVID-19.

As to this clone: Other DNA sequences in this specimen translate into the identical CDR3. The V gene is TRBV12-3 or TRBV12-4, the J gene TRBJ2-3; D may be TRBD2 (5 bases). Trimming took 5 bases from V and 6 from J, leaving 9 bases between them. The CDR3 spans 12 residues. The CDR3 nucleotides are TGTGCCAGCAGTCTTCGCGGGGATACGCAGTATTTT. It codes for CASSLRGDTQYF.

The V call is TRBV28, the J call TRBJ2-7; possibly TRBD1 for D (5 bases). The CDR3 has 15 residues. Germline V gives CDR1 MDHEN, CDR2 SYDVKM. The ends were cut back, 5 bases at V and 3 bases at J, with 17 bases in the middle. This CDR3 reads CASSLHGALNYEQYF. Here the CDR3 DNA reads TGTGCCAGCAGTCTCCATGGGGCTCTTAACTACGAGCAGTACTTC.

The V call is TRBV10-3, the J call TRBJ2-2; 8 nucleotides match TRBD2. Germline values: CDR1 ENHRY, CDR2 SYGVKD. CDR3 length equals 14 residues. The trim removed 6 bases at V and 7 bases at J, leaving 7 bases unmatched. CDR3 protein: CAISSSGKIGELFF. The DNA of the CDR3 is TGTGCCATCAGCAGTAGCGGGAAGATCGGGGAGCTGTTTTTT.

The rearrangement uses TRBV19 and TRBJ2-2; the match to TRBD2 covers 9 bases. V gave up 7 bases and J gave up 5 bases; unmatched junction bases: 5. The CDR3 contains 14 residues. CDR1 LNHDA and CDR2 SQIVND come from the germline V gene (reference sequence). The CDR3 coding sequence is TGTGCCAGTATTAACGCGGGAGGGACCGGGGAGCTGTTTTTT. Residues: CASINAGGTGELFF.

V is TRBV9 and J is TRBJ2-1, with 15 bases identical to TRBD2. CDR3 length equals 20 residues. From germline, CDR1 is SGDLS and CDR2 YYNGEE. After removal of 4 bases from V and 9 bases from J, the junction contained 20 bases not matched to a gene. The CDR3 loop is CASSRIGLAGGPGANGEQFF. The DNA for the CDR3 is TGTGCCAGCAGCAGGATAGGACTAGCGGGAGGGCCAGGGGCGAACGGTGAGCAGTTCTTC.

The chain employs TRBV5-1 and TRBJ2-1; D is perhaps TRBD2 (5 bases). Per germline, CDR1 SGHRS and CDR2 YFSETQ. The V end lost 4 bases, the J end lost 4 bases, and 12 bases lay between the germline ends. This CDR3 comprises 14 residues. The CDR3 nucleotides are TGCGCCAGCAGCCCAGGACTTATATACAATGAGCAGTTCTTC. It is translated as CASSPGLIYNEQFF.

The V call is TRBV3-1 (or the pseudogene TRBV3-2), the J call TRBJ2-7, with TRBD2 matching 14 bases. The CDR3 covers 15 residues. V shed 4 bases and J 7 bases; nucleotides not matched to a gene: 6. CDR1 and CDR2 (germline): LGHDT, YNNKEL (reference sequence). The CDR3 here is CASSPPGLAGEEQYF. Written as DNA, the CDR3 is TGTGCCAGCAGCCCACCGGGACTAGCGGGAGAGGAGCAGTACTTC.

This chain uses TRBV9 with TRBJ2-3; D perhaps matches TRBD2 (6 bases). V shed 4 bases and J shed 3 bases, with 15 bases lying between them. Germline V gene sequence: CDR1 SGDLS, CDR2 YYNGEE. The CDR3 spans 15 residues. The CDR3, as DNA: TGTGCCAGCAGCCCCCTGAGCCGGGGGACAGATACGCAGTATTTT. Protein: CASSPLSRGTDTQYF.

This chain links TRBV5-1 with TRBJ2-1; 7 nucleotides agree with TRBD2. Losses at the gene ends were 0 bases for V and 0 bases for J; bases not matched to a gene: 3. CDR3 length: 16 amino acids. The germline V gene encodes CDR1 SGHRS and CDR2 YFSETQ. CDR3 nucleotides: TGCGCCAGCAGCTTGGGGGGACTAAACTCCTACAATGAGCAGTTCTTC. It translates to CASSLGGLNSYNEQFF.

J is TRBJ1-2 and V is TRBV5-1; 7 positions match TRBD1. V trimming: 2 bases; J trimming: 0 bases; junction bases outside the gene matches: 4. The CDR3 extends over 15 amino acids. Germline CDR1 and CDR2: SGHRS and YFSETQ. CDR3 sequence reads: CASSLQGSSNYGYTF. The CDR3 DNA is TGCGCCAGCAGCTTACAGGGGTCCTCTAACTATGGCTACACCTTC.

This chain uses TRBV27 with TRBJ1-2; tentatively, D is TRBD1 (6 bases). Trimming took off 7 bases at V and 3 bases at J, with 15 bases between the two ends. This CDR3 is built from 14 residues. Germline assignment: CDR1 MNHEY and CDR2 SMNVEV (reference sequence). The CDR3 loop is CASTTTPGDYGYTF. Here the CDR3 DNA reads TGTGCCAGCACCACGACCCCAGGGGACTATGGCTACACCTTC.

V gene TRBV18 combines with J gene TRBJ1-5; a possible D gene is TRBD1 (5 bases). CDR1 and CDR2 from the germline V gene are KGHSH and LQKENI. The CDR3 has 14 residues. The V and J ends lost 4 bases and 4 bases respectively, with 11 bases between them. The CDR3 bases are TGTGCCAGCTCACTTGAAAAGGGGAATCAGCCCCAGCATTTT. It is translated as CASSLEKGNQPQHF.

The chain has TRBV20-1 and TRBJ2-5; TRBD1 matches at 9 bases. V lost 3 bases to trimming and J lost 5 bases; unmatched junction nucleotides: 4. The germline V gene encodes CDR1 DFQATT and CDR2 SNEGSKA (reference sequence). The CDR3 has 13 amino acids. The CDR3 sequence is CSASRTGVETQYF. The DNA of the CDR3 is TGCAGTGCTAGTAGGACAGGGGTGGAGACCCAGTACTTC.

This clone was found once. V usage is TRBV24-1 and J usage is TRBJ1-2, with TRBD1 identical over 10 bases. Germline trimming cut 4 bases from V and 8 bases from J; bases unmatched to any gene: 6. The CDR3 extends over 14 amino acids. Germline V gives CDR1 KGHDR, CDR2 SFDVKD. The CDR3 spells CATSDADRGLGYTF. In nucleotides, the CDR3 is TGTGCCACCAGTGACGCCGACAGGGGGCTCGGCTACACCTTC.

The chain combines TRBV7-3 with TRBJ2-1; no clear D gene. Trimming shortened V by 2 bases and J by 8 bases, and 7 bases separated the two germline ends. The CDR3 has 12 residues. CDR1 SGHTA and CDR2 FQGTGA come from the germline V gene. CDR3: CASSLGRDEQFF. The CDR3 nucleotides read TGTGCCAGCAGCTTAGGTCGAGATGAGCAGTTCTTC. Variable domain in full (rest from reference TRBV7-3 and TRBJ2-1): GAGVSQTPSNKVTEKGKYVELRCDPISGHTALYWYRQSLGQGPEFLIYFQGTGAADDSGLPNDRFFAVRPEGSVSTLKIQRTERGDSAVYLCASSLGRDEQFFGPGTRLTVL.

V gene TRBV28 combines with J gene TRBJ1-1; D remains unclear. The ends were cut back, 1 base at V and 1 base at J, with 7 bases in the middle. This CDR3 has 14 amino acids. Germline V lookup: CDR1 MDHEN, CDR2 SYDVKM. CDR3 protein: CASSLSSRNTEAFF. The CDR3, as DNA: TGTGCCAGCAGTTTATCTTCCAGGAACACTGAAGCTTTCTTT.

In DNA form, the CDR3 reads TGTGCACAAGGAGGGGACAGGGGAAATGAAAAACTGTTTTTT. Protein product: CAQGGDRGNEKLFF. J is TRBJ1-4 and V is TRBV30; 10 nucleotides match TRBD1. CDR3 length: 14 residues. Looked up from germline, CDR1 is GTSNPN and CDR2 is SVGIG (reference sequence).

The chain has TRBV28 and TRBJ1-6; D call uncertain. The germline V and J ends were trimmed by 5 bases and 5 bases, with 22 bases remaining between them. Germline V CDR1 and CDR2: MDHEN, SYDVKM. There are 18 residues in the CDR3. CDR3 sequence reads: CASSTTTDGWSNNSPLHF. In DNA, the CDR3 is TGTGCCAGCAGTACCACCACCGACGGCTGGAGTAATAATTCACCCCTCCACTTT.

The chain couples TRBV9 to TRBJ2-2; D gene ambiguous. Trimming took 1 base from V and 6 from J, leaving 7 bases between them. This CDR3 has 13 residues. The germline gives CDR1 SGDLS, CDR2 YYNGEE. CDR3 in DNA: TGTGCCAGCAGCGTATTCGTCTCCGGGGAGCTGTTTTTT. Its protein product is CASSVFVSGELFF.

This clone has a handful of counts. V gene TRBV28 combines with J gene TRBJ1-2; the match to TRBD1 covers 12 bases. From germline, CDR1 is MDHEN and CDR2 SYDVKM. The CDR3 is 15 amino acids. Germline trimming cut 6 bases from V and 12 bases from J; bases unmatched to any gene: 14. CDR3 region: CASRDKGQGAPFDTF. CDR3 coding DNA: TGTGCCAGCAGAGATAAGGGACAGGGGGCTCCTTTCGACACCTTC.

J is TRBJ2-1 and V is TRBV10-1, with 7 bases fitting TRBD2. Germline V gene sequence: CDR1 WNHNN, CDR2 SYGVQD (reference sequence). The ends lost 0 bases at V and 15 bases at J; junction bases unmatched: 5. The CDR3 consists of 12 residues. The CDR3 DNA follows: TGCGCCAGCAGTGAGTCGCAGCGGGAACTGTTCTTC. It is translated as CASSESQRELFF.

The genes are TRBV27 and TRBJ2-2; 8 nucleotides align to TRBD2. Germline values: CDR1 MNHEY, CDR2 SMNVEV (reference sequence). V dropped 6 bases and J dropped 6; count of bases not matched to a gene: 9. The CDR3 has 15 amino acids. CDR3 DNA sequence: TGTGCCAGCAGCTCTCCGCGCGGGAGGTCCGGGGAGCTGTTTTTT. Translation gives CASSSPRGRSGELFF.

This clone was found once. The CDR3 DNA is TGTGCCACCAGTGGGGTCGGCGGCGGGATGGAAGATACGCAGTATTTT. Protein sequence: CATSGVGGGMEDTQYF. The chain is built from TRBV24-1 and TRBJ2-3, with D possibly TRBD2 on 6 matching bases. The CDR3 consists of 16 residues. Germline loops: CDR1 KGHDR, CDR2 SFDVKD. V was shortened by 5 bases and J by 5 bases, with 19 bases between the two germline ends.

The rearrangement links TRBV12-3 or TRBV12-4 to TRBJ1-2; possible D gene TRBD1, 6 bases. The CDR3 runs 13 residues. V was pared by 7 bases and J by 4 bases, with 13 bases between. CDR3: CASKHTGFYGYTF. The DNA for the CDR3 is TGTGCCAGCAAACATACAGGGTTCTATGGCTACACCTTC.

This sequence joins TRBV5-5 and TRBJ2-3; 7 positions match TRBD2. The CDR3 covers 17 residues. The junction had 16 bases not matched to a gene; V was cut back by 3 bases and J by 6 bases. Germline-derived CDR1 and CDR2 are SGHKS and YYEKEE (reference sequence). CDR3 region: CASSWRSGGSFTDTQYF. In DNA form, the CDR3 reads TGTGCCAGCAGCTGGCGTTCCGGCGGGAGTTTCACTGATACGCAGTATTTT. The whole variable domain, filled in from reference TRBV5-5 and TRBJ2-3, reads DAGVTQSPTHLIKTRGQQVTLRCSPISGHKSVSWYQQVLGQGPQFIFQYYEKEERGRGNFPDRFSARQFPNYSSELNVNALLLGDSALYLCASSWRSGGSFTDTQYFGPGTRLTVL.

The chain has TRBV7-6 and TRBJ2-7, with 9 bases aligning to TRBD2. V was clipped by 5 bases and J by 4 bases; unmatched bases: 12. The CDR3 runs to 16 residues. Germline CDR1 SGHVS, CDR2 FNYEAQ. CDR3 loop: CASSTKLRTSEYEQYF. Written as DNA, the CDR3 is TGTGCCAGCAGCACAAAACTTCGGACTAGCGAGTACGAGCAGTACTTC. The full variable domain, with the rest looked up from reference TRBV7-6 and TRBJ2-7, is GAGVSQSPRYKVTKRGQDVALRCDPISGHVSLYWYRQALGQGPEFLTYFNYEAQQDKSGLPNDRFSAERPEGSISTLTIQRTEQRDSAMYRCASSTKLRTSEYEQYFGPGTRLTVT.

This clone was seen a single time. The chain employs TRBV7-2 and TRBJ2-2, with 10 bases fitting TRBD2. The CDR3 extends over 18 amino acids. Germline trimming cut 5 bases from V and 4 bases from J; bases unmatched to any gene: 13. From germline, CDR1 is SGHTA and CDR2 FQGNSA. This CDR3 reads CASSPLAGRAQGTGELFF. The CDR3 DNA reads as TGTGCCAGCAGCCCACTAGCGGGGAGAGCTCAAGGCACCGGGGAGCTGTTTTTT.

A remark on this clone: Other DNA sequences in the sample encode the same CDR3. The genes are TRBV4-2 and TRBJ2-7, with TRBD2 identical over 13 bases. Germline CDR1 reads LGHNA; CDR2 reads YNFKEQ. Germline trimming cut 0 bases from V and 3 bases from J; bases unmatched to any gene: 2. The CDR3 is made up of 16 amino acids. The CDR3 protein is CASSQDWTSGSYEQYF. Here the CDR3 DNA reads TGTGCCAGCAGCCAAGATTGGACTAGCGGGAGCTACGAGCAGTACTTC.

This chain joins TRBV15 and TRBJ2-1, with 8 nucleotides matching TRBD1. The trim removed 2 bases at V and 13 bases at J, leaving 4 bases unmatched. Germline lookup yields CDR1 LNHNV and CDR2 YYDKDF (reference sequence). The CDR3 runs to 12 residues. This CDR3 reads CATSRNQGAQFF. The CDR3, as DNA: TGTGCCACCAGCAGAAACCAGGGGGCCCAGTTCTTC.

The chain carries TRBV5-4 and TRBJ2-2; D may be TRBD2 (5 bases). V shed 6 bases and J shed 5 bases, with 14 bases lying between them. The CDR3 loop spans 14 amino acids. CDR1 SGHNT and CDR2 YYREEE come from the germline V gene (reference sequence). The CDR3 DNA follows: TGTGCCAGCACCCAGTCTGGAGGAACCGGGGAGCTGTTTTTT. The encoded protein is CASTQSGGTGELFF.

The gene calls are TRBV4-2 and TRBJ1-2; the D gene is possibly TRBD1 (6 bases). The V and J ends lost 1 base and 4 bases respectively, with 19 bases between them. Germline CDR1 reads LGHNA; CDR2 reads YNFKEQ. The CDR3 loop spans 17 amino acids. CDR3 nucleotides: TGTGCCAGCAGCCAAGGACGTTCCGGGGGGCCGGGCTATGGCTACACCTTC. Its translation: CASSQGRSGGPGYGYTF.

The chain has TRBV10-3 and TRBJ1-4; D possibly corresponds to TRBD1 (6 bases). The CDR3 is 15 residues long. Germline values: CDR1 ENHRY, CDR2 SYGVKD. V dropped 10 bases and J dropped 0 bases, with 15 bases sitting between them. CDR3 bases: TGTGCCACGACAGGAGACCCTGCAACTAATGAAAAACTGTTTTTT. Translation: CATTGDPATNEKLFF.